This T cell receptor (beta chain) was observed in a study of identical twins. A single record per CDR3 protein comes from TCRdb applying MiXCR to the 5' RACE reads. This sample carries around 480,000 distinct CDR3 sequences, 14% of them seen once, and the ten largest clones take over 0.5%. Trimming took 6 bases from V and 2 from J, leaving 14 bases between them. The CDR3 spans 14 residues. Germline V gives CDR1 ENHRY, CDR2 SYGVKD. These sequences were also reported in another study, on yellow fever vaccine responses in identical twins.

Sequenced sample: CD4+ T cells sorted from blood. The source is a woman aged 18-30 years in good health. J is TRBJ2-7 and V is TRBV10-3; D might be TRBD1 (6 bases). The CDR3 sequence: CAISRDNKAYEQYF. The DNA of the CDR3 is TGTGCCATCAGCCGGGACAACAAAGCCTACGAGCAGTACTTC.